These T cell receptor beta chains were read from a single sample in a study of blood T cell repertoires in COVID-19. Generated by immunoSEQ multiplex PCR, the TCRdb table keeps only in-frame clones and is missing some. The sample consists of around 210,000 clones, around 89% of them appearing once. The sample was PBMCs or T cells enriched from blood (not recorded which). These TCRs come from a woman between 18 and 30 years old who had recovered from COVID-19. Each CDR3 is given with its conserved first and last residue. Fields, in order: J gene, D gene, clone size, V gene, CDR3 DNA, CDR3 protein. D genes are given only for firm matches. Part of the rows lack a size; the others show once, few, many or a class for expanded clones.

TRBJ2-3 | - | - | TRBV15 | TGTGCCACCAGCAGAGGGGCCGCCACAGATACGCAGTATTTT | CATSRGAATDTQYF
TRBJ2-7 | TRBD1 | - | TRBV3-1/TRBV3-2 | TGTGCCAGCAGCCCCAAGTACGGACAGGACTACGAGCAGTACTTC | CASSPKYGQDYEQYF
TRBJ1-1 | - | once | TRBV28 | TGTGCCAGCAGTTTATCGGGGATCGGAGCTTTCTTT | CASSLSGIGAFF
TRBJ2-7 | - | - | TRBV15 | TGTGCCACCAGGGACAACTACGAGCAGTACTTC | CATRDNYEQYF
TRBJ2-1 | TRBD2 | once | TRBV7-2 | TGTGCCAGCAGCTTAGCGGGGGGGTACAATGAGCAGTTCTTC | CASSLAGGYNEQFF
TRBJ2-5 | - | - | TRBV3-1/TRBV3-2 | TGTGCCAGCAGCCAGGGCCGTTGGGAGACCCAGTACTTC | CASSQGRWETQYF
TRBJ1-4 | - | - | TRBV2 | TGTGCCAGCAGTTTATTTGAGGGAGAAAAACTGTTTTTT | CASSLFEGEKLFF
TRBJ1-1 | - | - | TRBV2 | TGTGCCAGCAGGGTAGGGAGGGACACTGAAGCTTTCTTT | CASRVGRDTEAFF
TRBJ2-6 | - | - | TRBV30 | TGTGCCTGGAACCCAGACTCTGGGGCCAACGTCCTGACTTTC | CAWNPDSGANVLTF
TRBJ2-7 | TRBD1 | - | TRBV10-3 | TGTGCCATCAGTACAGGGGGCGAGCAGTACTTC | CAISTGGEQYF
TRBJ2-7 | - | - | TRBV6-5 | TGTGCCAGCAGAGCCGCCACAGGGCCATCCTACGAGCAGTACTTC | CASRAATGPSYEQYF
TRBJ1-2 | - | - | TRBV3-1/TRBV3-2 | TGTGCCAGCAGCCAAGGCACTACAGGGATCTATGGCTACACCTTC | CASSQGTTGIYGYTF
TRBJ1-1 | - | - | TRBV6-6 | TGTGCCAGCAGTTACTCAGGGGGGAACACTGAAGCTTTCTTT | CASSYSGGNTEAFF
TRBJ1-5 | TRBD1 | - | TRBV4-1 | TGCGCCAGCAGTCCTTACCGACAGGGGTCAGTGAATCAGCCCCAGCATTTT | CASSPYRQGSVNQPQHF
TRBJ2-1 | - | - | TRBV2 | TGTGCCAGCAGCCGCGATGGGGGCCTGGGTTTCGGTGAGCAGTTCTTC | CASSRDGGLGFGEQFF
TRBJ1-2 | - | once | TRBV30 | TGTGCCTGGACCCCTTATCCTAACTATGGCTACACCTTC | CAWTPYPNYGYTF
TRBJ1-4 | - | - | TRBV6-5 | TGTGCCAGCAGCCCCGCGGGGCCCACTAATGAAAAACTGTTTTTT | CASSPAGPTNEKLFF
TRBJ1-1 | - | - | TRBV3-1/TRBV3-2 | TGTGCCAGCAGCCCCCTCGCGACAGGCCTTGAAGCTTTCTTT | CASSPLATGLEAFF
TRBJ2-5 | - | - | TRBV2 | TGTGCCAGCAGTGAAACCCCGAGGGGAACAGGGGAGACCCAGTACTTC | CASSETPRGTGETQYF
TRBJ2-5 | - | few | TRBV30 | TGTGCCTGGAGTTTTGGGCGTGGAGAGACCCAGTACTTC | CAWSFGRGETQYF
TRBJ1-1 | - | - | TRBV2 | TGTGCCAGCGGAGTTGACAGTGGAGCTTTCTTT | CASGVDSGAFF
TRBJ1-2 | TRBD1 | - | TRBV6-1 | TGTGCCAGCAGTGACGAGGGCAGGGGGATGGTGGGCTACACCTTC | CASSDEGRGMVGYTF
TRBJ1-3 | - | - | TRBV20-1 | TGCAGTGCGGGCGGACAAGGCACCATATATTTT | CSAGGQGTIYF
TRBJ2-7 | TRBD2 | - | TRBV5-1 | TGCGCCAGCAGCCGACAGAGCGGGGGAAAGTACGAGCAGTACTTC | CASSRQSGGKYEQYF
TRBJ2-1 | TRBD1 | - | TRBV19 | TGTGCCAGTAGTATTCAGCCAGGGGGATCCAATGAGCAGTTCTTC | CASSIQPGGSNEQFF
TRBJ1-6 | - | - | TRBV30 | TGTGCCTGGTCTACGGACAGATTGACACCCCTCCACTTT | CAWSTDRLTPLHF
TRBJ2-7 | - | - | TRBV9 | TGTGCCAGCAGCGTACTAGGGACAAGCTCCTACGAGCAGTACTTC | CASSVLGTSSYEQYF
TRBJ1-1 | - | - | TRBV9 | TGTGCCAGCAGCGTAGATGGGCAACCGAACACTGAAGCTTTCTTT | CASSVDGQPNTEAFF
TRBJ2-1 | - | once | TRBV5-4 | TGTGCCAGCAGCTTGGATCAGTCTAGCGATGAGCAGTTCTTC | CASSLDQSSDEQFF
TRBJ2-1 | TRBD2 | - | TRBV9 | TGTGCCAGCAGCGTTGGGACTAGCGGAGCGGGTGAGCAGTTCTTC | CASSVGTSGAGEQFF
TRBJ1-1 | TRBD1 | - | TRBV25-1 | TGTGCCAGCAGTGAAACGGGACAGGGCGCTGAAGCTTTCTTT | CASSETGQGAEAFF
TRBJ1-6 | TRBD1 | - | TRBV2 | TGTGCCAGCACCCAACAGGGGAAAGGTTCACCCCTCCACTTT | CASTQQGKGSPLHF
TRBJ1-1 | - | - | TRBV19 | TGTGCCAGTAGTATAGTCTGGAACACTGAAGCTTTCTTT | CASSIVWNTEAFF
TRBJ2-7 | TRBD2 | medium-sized | TRBV2 | TGTGCCAGCAGTGGTAGCGGGGTGAGCTCCTCCTACGAGCAGTACTTC | CASSGSGVSSSYEQYF
TRBJ2-1 | - | - | TRBV27 | TGTGCCAGCAGCCTGGGACTTCTTCATGAGCAGTTCTTC | CASSLGLLHEQFF
TRBJ1-4 | - | once | TRBV7-9 | TGTGCCAGCAGCTTAGGTGTGGCCCCCGGGGAAAAACTGTTTTTT | CASSLGVAPGEKLFF
TRBJ1-2 | - | few | TRBV19 | TGTGCCAGTAGTATAGGGGACACCTATGGCTACACCTTC | CASSIGDTYGYTF
TRBJ1-6 | - | - | TRBV28 | TGTGCCAGCAGTCTGGGGGGGGGACCTAATTCACCCCTCCACTTT | CASSLGGGPNSPLHF
TRBJ1-1 | - | - | TRBV21-1 | TGTGCCAGCAGCAACTCGCGGGGGGCTGAAGCTTTCTTT | CASSNSRGAEAFF
TRBJ1-1 | TRBD1 | once | TRBV5-5 | TGTGCCAGCAGCTCGGGACCGGGACAGACGGCGGGCACTGAAGCTTTCTTT | CASSSGPGQTAGTEAFF
TRBJ1-1 | TRBD1 | - | TRBV5-5 | TGTGCCAGCAGCGATTACAGGGGGCGGAACACTGAAGCTTTCTTT | CASSDYRGRNTEAFF
TRBJ1-2 | TRBD1 | - | TRBV5-6 | TGTGCCAGCAGCCGACAGGGTGGGTCAGGTAACTATGGCTACACCTTC | CASSRQGGSGNYGYTF
TRBJ1-1 | - | once | TRBV19 | TGTGCCAGTAGTATGATGGACAGAGTGAACACTGAAGCTTTCTTT | CASSMMDRVNTEAFF